Below are 11 T cell receptor beta chains sequenced from a single sample in a study of identical twins. TCRdb analysed the 5' RACE reads with MiXCR anew, one entry per CDR3 protein. The data show around 550,000 distinct CDR3 sequences, around 15% seen once. These same records also appear under a second study, on yellow fever vaccine responses in identical twins.

Specimen: CD4+ T cells sorted from blood. The receptors here all came from a woman between 18 and 29 years old in good health.

The chain joins TRBV2 to TRBJ2-6; no definite D call. Looked up from germline, CDR1 is SNHLY and CDR2 is FYNNEI. V lost 7 bases and J 4 bases, leaving 8 bases between the germline ends. This CDR3 spans 13 amino acids. CDR3 sequence: CASIRQGANVLTF. As DNA, the CDR3 is TGTGCCAGCATAAGGCAAGGGGCCAACGTCCTGACTTTC.

This clonotype was seen repeatedly, ten times or more. The chain recombines TRBV3-1 with TRBJ1-2; D remains unclear. Germline-derived CDR1 and CDR2 are LGHDT and YNNKEL (reference sequence). The CDR3 spans 13 residues. V shed 0 bases and J shed 4 bases, with 6 bases lying between them. The CDR3 bases are TGTGCCAGCAGCCAAGATCCAGTCTATGGCTACACCTTC. Its translation: CASSQDPVYGYTF.

This sequence joins TRBV3-1 and TRBJ2-7, with D perhaps given as TRBD1 or TRBD2 (5 bases each). Per the germline V gene, CDR1 is LGHDT and CDR2 is YNNKEL (reference sequence). This CDR3 region has 17 residues. V shed 1 base and J shed 2 bases, with 18 bases lying between them. The CDR3 DNA follows: TGTGCCAGCAGCCAAGGGCCCCGGGGCCCCTTCCCCTACGAGCAGTACTTC. The encoded protein is CASSQGPRGPFPYEQYF.

The chain uses TRBV10-3 and TRBJ2-2, with 9 bases lining up with TRBD1. The CDR3 covers 13 residues. V was clipped by 6 bases and J by 4 bases; unmatched bases: 0. Per the germline V gene, CDR1 is ENHRY and CDR2 is SYGVKD. The CDR3 reads CAIRQGATGELFF. CDR3 DNA sequence: TGTGCCATCAGACAGGGGGCCACCGGGGAGCTGTTTTTT.

V and J are TRBV7-9 and TRBJ1-1; no definite D call. Germline CDR1 is SEHNR and CDR2 is FQNEAQ (reference sequence). Trimming removed 1 base at V and 1 base at J, with 10 bases between. The CDR3 spans 15 residues. In DNA form, the CDR3 reads TGTGCCAGCAGCTTAGTGGGCCTACAGAACACTGAAGCTTTCTTT. Amino acid sequence: CASSLVGLQNTEAFF.

This clonotype was observed a handful of times. The CDR3 DNA is TGTGCCAGCAGCCAAATGGGGCTAGCGGTAAACAAAAACATTCAGTACTTC. Encoded protein: CASSQMGLAVNKNIQYF. The chain combines TRBV3-1 with TRBJ2-4, with 7 bases matching TRBD2. The CDR3 is made up of 17 amino acids. Per the germline V gene, CDR1 is LGHDT and CDR2 is YNNKEL (reference sequence). The V segment lost 2 bases and the J segment 3 bases; nucleotides outside the gene matches: 10.

This clonotype was seen a few times. The V and J genes are TRBV5-1 and TRBJ2-5, with D possibly being TRBD1 (5 bases). The CDR3 length is 16 residues. Germline V gives CDR1 SGHRS, CDR2 YFSETQ. With 0 bases removed from V and 1 base from J, the gap between germline ends came to 13 bases. CDR3 nucleotides: TGCGCCAGCAGCTTGGTGGTAAGGGGAACCCAAGAGACCCAGTACTTC. The encoded protein is CASSLVVRGTQETQYF.

This clonotype was counted many times. V is TRBV12-3 or TRBV12-4 and J is TRBJ1-1; D unresolved. CDR3 length: 12 amino acids. V was cut by 3 bases and J by 7 bases, with 9 bases left in between. The CDR3 DNA is TGTGCCAGCAGTTTTGAGAGACTTGAAGCTTTCTTT. It specifies CASSFERLEAFF.

CDR3 bases: TGTGCCATCAGTGCCGCTAGTACCGCAGATACGCAGTATTTT. Translated: CAISAASTADTQYF. The chain recombines TRBV10-3 with TRBJ2-3, with D unresolved. Germline assignment: CDR1 ENHRY and CDR2 SYGVKD. The ends were cut back, 4 bases at V and 4 bases at J, with 12 bases in the middle. CDR3 size: 14 residues.

V and J are TRBV12-3 or TRBV12-4 and TRBJ2-1; perhaps TRBD1 as D (5 bases). This CDR3 region has 14 residues. V was pared by 1 base and J by 2 bases, with 6 bases between. The CDR3 sequence: CASSLDRTYNEQFF. CDR3 DNA sequence: TGTGCCAGCAGTTTAGACAGGACCTACAATGAGCAGTTCTTC.

This clonotype occurred a few times. The genes are TRBV5-1 and TRBJ2-7; 7 nucleotides agree with TRBD1. Germline V gene sequence: CDR1 SGHRS, CDR2 YFSETQ. V lost 0 bases and J lost 2; bases outside the gene matches: 11. The CDR3 is 17 residues long. The CDR3 loop is CASSLELGTVAAYEQYF. Written as DNA, the CDR3 is TGCGCCAGCAGCTTGGAATTAGGGACAGTGGCGGCCTACGAGCAGTACTTC.